A selection of T cell receptor beta chains follows, all from one sample in a study of shared clonotypes between healthy human individuals. Here immunoSEQ multiplex PCR was the method, and the copy in TCRdb shows in-frame clones only, minus some. The sample yields about 2.1 million clones, approximately 94% seen once. What was sequenced was naive CD8+ T cells from PBMCs. The receptors were sampled from a man between 18 and 29 years old in good health. Some clones in this sample may be carry-over from other donors' samples. The CDR3 runs from the conserved cysteine through the conserved F or W. Each record gives: D gene, V gene, J gene, clone size, CDR3 DNA, CDR3 protein. The D gene is left open where the match is weak. Clone size appears in some rows only: once, few, many, or a class for an expanded clone.

>.|TRBV7-9|TRBJ1-4|.
TGTGCCAGCAGCCAAATAGATGAAAAACTGTTTTTT
CASSQIDEKLFF
>TRBD1|TRBV11-2|TRBJ2-5|.
TGTGCCAGCAGCCGCGGGACAGGAGGGTTCCAAGAGACCCAGTACTTC
CASSRGTGGFQETQYF
>TRBD2|TRBV7-8|TRBJ2-1|.
TGTGCCAGCAGTTGGGGACTAGCGGGAATGTCGTATGAGCAGTTCTTC
CASSWGLAGMSYEQFF
>.|TRBV6-5|TRBJ1-1|.
TGTGCCAGCAGTTACTCGCGGACTGAAGCTTTCTTT
CASSYSRTEAFF
>TRBD2|TRBV13|TRBJ2-1|.
TGTGCCAGCAGCTCGACTAGCGGGTCCACCCGCGAGCAGTTCTTC
CASSSTSGSTREQFF
>.|TRBV5-6|TRBJ1-4|.
TGTGCCAGCAGCTTGGTTCGGGGAAACGAAAAACTGTTTTTT
CASSLVRGNEKLFF
>TRBD2|TRBV28|TRBJ2-3|.
TGTGCCAGCAGTCCGTTAGCGGGAGAGGATACGCAGTATTTT
CASSPLAGEDTQYF
>.|TRBV5-1|TRBJ2-7|.
TGCGCCAGCAGCTTAGGGGGAATCGCCTACGAGCAGTACTTC
CASSLGGIAYEQYF
>TRBD2|TRBV4-1|TRBJ2-7|.
TGCGCCAGCAGCCTCTCCGGGGGACTAGCGGGAGTGTTCGCCTACGAGCAGTACTTC
CASSLSGGLAGVFAYEQYF
>.|TRBV29-1|TRBJ1-3|.
TGCAGCGTTTACTCGAACACCATATATTTT
CSVYSNTIYF
>TRBD1|TRBV5-1|TRBJ2-7|.
TGCGCCAGCAGCCCCGATTGGACAGGCGGCTACGAGCAGTACTTC
CASSPDWTGGYEQYF
>.|TRBV28|TRBJ1-1|.
TGTGCCAGCAGGCGTAAGGGGAACACTGAAGCTTTCTTT
CASRRKGNTEAFF
>TRBD2|TRBV13|TRBJ2-7|.
TGTGCCAGCAGCAGTACCTTAGCGGGAGGGCCGGACTTC
CASSSTLAGGPDF
>.|TRBV6-5|TRBJ1-1|.
TGTGCCAGCAGTTACTCCCAGACATACATGAACACTGAAGCTTTCTTT
CASSYSQTYMNTEAFF
>.|TRBV27|TRBJ2-7|.
TGTGCCAGCAGTTTTGAGGGGGGCTCCTACGAGCAGTACTTC
CASSFEGGSYEQYF
>TRBD1|TRBV10-3|TRBJ2-7|.
TGTGCCACCCTGGGTCGGGGACAGGAGACTAGCTCCTACGAGCAGTACTTC
CATLGRGQETSSYEQYF
>.|TRBV5-1|TRBJ2-7|.
TGCGCCAGCAGCTTGGGAGGGACATACACCTACGAGCAGTACTTC
CASSLGGTYTYEQYF
>.|TRBV30|TRBJ2-7|.
TGTGCCTGGAGTGCACGGGCCTCGGTTAGGAATTACGAGCAGTACTTC
CAWSARASVRNYEQYF
>TRBD1|TRBV9|TRBJ2-5|.
TGTGCCAGCAGCTCATACAGGGGAGAGACCCAGTACTTC
CASSSYRGETQYF
>TRBD1|TRBV15|TRBJ1-2|.
TGTGCCACCAGCAGGGGACAGGGGGGTAACTATGGCTACACCTTC
CATSRGQGGNYGYTF
>.|TRBV19|TRBJ2-7|.
TGTGCCAGTAGTTACGGGCGGGCGAGCCGCCTCGAGCAGTACTTC
CASSYGRASRLEQYF
>.|TRBV6-6|TRBJ2-7|.
TGTGCCAGCAGCCCTATCCAGGGTTGGGACGAGCAGTACTTC
CASSPIQGWDEQYF
>.|TRBV7-6|TRBJ1-1|.
TGTGCCAGCAGCCCCGTGGGGGTGACTGAAGCTTTCTTT
CASSPVGVTEAFF
>.|TRBV7-8|TRBJ1-1|few
TGTGCCAGCAGCTTAGGCGGAGGGGATGTGAACACTGAAGCTTTCTTT
CASSLGGGDVNTEAFF
>TRBD1|TRBV13|TRBJ1-1|.
TGTGCCAGCAGCCCCCAGACAGGGAGAACTGAAGCTTTCTTT
CASSPQTGRTEAFF